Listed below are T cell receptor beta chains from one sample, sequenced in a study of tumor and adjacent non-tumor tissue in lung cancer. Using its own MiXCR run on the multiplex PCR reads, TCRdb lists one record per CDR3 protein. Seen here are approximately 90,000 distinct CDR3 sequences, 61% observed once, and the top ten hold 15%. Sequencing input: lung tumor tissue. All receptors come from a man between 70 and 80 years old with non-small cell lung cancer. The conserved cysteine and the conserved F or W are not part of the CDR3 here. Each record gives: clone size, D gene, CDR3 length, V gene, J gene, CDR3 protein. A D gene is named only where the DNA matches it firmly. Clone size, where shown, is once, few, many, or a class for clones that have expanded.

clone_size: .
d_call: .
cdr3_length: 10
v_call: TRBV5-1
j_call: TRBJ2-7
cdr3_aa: ASSLESGEQY

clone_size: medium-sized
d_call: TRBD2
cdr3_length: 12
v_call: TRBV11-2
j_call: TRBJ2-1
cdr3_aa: ASSFIEREVEQF

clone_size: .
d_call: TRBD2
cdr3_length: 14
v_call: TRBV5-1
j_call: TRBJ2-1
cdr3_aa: ASSSLAGVSYNEQF

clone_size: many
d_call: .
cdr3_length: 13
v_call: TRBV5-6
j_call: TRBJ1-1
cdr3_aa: ASSFNEGRRTEAF

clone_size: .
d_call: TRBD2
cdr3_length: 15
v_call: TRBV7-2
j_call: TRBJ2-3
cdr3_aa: ASSLGPAGLTTDTQY

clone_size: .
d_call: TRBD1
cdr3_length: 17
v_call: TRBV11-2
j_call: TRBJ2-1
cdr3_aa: ASSPGPVGTGAINNEQF

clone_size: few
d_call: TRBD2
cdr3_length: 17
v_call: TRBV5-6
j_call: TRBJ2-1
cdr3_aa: ASRAGTSGRPEIYNEQF

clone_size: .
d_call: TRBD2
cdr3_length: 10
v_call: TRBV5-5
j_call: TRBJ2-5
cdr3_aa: ASSGYAGAQY

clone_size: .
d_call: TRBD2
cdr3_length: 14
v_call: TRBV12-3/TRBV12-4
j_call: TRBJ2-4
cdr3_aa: VSGGPFTGPKNIQY

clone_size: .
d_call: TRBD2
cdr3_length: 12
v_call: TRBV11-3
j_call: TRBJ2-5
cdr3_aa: ARSLAGSGGAQY

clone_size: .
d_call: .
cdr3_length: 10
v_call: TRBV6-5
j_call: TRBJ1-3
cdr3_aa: PQAASGNTIY

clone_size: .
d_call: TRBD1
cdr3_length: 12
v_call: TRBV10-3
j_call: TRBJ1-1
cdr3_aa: AIRKDRGYTGTF

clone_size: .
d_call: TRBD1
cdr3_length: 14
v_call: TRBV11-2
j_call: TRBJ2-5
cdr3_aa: ASNSRQDRVQKTQY

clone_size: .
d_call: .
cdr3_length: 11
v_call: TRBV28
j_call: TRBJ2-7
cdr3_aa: ASSWGVDYEQY

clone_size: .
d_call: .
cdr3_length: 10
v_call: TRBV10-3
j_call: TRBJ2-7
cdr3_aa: AISEFNYEQY

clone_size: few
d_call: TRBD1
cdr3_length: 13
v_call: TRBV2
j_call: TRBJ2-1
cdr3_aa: ASSEAGQEYNEQF

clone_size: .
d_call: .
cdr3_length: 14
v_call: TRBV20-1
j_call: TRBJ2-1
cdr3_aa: SAPTPGLGTYNEQF

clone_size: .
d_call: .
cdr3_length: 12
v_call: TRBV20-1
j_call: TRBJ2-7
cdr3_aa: IARRGASSYEQY

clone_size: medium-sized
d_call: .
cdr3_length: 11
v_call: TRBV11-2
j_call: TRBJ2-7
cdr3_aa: ASSLDQVYEQY

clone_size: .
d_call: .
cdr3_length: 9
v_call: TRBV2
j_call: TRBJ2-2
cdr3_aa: ATENTGELF

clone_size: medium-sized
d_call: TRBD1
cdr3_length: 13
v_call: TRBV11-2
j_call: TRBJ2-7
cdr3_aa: ASSFGTGGIYEQY

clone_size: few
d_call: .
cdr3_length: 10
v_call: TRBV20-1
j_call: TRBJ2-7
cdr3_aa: SAQTTPYEQY

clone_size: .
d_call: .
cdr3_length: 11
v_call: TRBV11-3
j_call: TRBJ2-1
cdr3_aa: ASSLDGGGEHF

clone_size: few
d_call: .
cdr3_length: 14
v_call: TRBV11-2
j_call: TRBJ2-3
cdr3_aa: VCSLDRTTSTDTQY

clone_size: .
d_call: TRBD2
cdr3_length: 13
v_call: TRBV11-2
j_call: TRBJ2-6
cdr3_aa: ANSRGRKGANVVT

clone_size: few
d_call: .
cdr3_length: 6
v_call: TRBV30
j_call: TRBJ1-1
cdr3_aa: AWGEAF

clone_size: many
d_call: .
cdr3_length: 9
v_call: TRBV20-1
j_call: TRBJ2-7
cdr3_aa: SAPTGTEQY

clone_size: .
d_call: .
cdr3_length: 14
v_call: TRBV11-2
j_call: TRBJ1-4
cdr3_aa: ASSLAGGISNEKLF

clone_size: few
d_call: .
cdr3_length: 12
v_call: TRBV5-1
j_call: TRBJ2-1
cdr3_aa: ASSLEGGSNEQF

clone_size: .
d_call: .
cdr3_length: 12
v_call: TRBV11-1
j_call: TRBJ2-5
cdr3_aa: ANTRSDPQETQY

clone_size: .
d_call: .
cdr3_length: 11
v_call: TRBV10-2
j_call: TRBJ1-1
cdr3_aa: AGSASTEGEAF

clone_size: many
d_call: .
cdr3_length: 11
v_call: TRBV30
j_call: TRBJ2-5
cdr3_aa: AWSLDPGETQY

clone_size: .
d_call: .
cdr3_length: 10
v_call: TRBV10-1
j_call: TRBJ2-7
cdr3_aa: SSSNSGYEQY

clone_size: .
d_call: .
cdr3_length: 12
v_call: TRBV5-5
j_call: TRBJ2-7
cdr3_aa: ASSSQARSYERY

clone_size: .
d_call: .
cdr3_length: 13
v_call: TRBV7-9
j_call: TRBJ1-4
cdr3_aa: ASNSSVGVPRELF

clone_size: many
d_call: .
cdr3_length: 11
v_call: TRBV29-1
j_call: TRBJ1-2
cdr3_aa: SVESGQNYGYT

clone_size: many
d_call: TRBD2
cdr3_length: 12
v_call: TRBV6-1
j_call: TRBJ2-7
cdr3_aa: ASTRDYTTYEQY

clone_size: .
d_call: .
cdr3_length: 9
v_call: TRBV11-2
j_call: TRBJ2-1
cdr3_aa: AASEVYEQF

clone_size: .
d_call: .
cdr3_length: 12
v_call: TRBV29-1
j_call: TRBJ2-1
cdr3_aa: SVLTDSSYDEQF

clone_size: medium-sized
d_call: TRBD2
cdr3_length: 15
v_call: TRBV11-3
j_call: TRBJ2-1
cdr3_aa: ASSLGPAWTSGREQF

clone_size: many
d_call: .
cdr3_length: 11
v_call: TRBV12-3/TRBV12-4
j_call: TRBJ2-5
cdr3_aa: ASSTLAPETQY

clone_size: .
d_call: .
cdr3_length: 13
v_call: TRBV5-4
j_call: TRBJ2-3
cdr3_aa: ATSRMGQRTDTRY

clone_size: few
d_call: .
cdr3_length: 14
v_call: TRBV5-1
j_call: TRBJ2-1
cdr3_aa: ASSLAGVGTYNEQF

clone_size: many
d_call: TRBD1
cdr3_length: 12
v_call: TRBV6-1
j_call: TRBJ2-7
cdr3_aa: ASSEGQGSYEQY

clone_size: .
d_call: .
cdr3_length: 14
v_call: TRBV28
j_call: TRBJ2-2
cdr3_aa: ASSPKEIANTGELF

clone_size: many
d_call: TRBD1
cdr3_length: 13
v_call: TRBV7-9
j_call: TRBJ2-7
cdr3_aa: ASSPSTGVPYEQY

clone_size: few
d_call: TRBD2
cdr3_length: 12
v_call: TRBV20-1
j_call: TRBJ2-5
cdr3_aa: SARLSGGGETQY

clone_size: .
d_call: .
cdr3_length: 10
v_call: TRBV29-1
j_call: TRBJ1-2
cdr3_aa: SVEVYGADHT

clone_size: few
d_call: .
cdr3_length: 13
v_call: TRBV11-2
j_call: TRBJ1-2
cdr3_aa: ASSLTPGMNYGYT

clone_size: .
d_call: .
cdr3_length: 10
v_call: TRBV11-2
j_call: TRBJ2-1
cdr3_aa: VTPRRGNEQF

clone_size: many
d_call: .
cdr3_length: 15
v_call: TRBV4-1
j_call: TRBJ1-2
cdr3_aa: ASSPGRGGAQYYGYT

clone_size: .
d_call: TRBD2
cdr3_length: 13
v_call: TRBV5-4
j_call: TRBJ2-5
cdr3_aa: ASNRGYGEGETQY

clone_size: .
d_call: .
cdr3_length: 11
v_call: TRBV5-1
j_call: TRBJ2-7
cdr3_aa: TSSLNPGYVQY

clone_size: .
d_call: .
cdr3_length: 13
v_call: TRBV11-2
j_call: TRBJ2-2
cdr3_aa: PSSSGRGRTGELF

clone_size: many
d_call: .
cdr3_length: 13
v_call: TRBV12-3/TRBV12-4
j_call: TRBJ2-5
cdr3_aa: ASSLSGERLETQY